What follows are 13 T cell receptor beta chains derived from one specimen sequenced in a study of CXCR3-negative and CXCR3-positive naive CD8 T cells. Libraries were UMI-labeled 5' RACE TRB cDNA. No DNA is given; TCRdb re-called the 5' RACE reads and lists each CDR3 protein once. This repertoire includes under 85,000 distinct CDR3 sequences. Sequenced input: naive CXCR3- CD8+ T cells from blood. Subset denoted: CD45RO-CCR7+CD27+CD95- naive CD8+ T cells lacking CXCR3 (TNR3-). The receptor source for this set is a human donor in good health. Some clones in this sample may be carry-over from other donors' samples.

This chain uses TRBV28 with TRBJ2-2; TCRdb selects TRBD2, and the lack of DNA leaves this call unchecked. The CDR3 has 16 residues. The germline gives CDR1 MDHEN, CDR2 SYDVKM. The CDR3 region is CASSLLEEGDTGELFF.

The V gene is TRBV29-1, the J gene TRBJ2-3; TCRdb picks TRBD2, but there is no DNA to check that call. The V gene's germline CDR1 is SQVTM and CDR2 ANQGSEA. This CDR3 has 14 amino acids. CDR3 amino acids: CSVVGRTSGFVQYF.

The chain couples TRBV9 to TRBJ1-1. Germline loops: CDR1 SGDLS, CDR2 YYNGEE. The CDR3 is made up of 17 amino acids. CDR3 region: CASSVDPASSVNTEAFF.

The chain is built from TRBV29-1 and TRBJ1-1; TCRdb designates TRBD1, a call that cannot be tested without DNA. This CDR3 has 12 residues. Germline V lookup: CDR1 SQVTM, CDR2 ANQGSEA. CDR3 loop: CSVLTEYTEAFF.

J is TRBJ1-6 and V is TRBV12-3 or TRBV12-4. The CDR3 is made up of 15 amino acids. The CDR3 sequence: CATQGPAGYNSPLHF.

V gene TRBV18 combines with J gene TRBJ2-7; the TCRdb call, TRBD1, lacks DNA for checking. The CDR3 has 13 residues. The germline V gene encodes CDR1 KGHSH and CDR2 LQKENI. CDR3 amino acids: CASSPGGNYEQYF.

The J gene is TRBJ2-2, the V gene TRBV7-2; absent DNA, TCRdb's TRBD1 call cannot be checked. This CDR3 has 15 amino acids. From germline, CDR1 is SGHTA and CDR2 FQGNSA. The CDR3 reads CASRKGVSGTGELFF.

The V call is TRBV7-3, the J call TRBJ1-1. From germline, CDR1 is SGHTA and CDR2 FQGTGA. CDR3 length: 12 residues. CDR3 loop: CASSFEKTEAFF.

This chain connects TRBV27 to TRBJ1-2. Germline CDR1 and CDR2: MNHEY and SMNVEV (reference sequence). CDR3 size: 15 residues. CDR3 loop: CASSLSQELFYGYTF.

The chain employs TRBV19 and TRBJ2-7; TCRdb selects TRBD1, and the lack of DNA leaves this call unchecked. Germline V lookup: CDR1 LNHDA, CDR2 SQIVND (reference sequence). The CDR3 consists of 16 residues. The CDR3 spells CASSIVAGQGLQEQYF.

The V gene is TRBV29-1, the J gene TRBJ2-4; no DNA is available, so the TRBD1 call from TCRdb remains unchecked. Per the germline V gene, CDR1 is SQVTM and CDR2 is ANQGSEA. The CDR3 has 12 residues. CDR3 amino acids: CSARTDTNIQYF. The full variable domain, its missing parts supplied by reference TRBV29-1 and TRBJ2-4, is SAVISQKPSRDICQRGTSLTIQCQVDSQVTMMFWYRQQPGQSLTLIATANQGSEATYESGFVIDKFPISRPNLTFSTLTVSNMSPEDSSIYLCSARTDTNIQYFGAGTRLSVL.

This chain joins TRBV5-1 and TRBJ1-1. CDR1 SGHRS and CDR2 YFSETQ come from the germline V gene. The length of the CDR3 is 13 residues. CDR3 loop: CASSWTVNTEAFF.

The chain uses TRBV7-9 and TRBJ2-7. This CDR3 is built from 13 residues. The V gene's germline CDR1 is SEHNR and CDR2 FQNEAQ (reference sequence). The chain's CDR3 is CASSPDTSYEQYF.